This T cell receptor (beta chain) was recorded in a study of T cells after posttransplantation cyclophosphamide (dated by TCRdb to 2016 to 2017). A note on the overall study: T cell repertoire reconstitution was tracked by TRB sequencing after myeloablative bone marrow transplantation in which posttransplantation cyclophosphamide was used as GVHD prophylaxis. Samples from some 33 PTCy-treated patients and about 17 related bone marrow donors of those patients were subjected to antigen receptor sequencing. TRB sequencing was performed on blood from all 30 or so PTCy patients with 1-year posttransplant specimens. In 3 patients, TRB sequencing was also performed on up to about 3 more blood samples taken 2 to 5.2 years after transplant, and in a handful of patients, pretransplant blood was also TRB-sequenced. Because TRA and TRB clonality correlated tightly in about 9 samples, the subsequent TCR analyses were limited to TRB only. Public TRB sequences were queried against a database of over 3,600 sequences associated with responses to pathogens, tumor antigens, self-antigens and alloantigens. Broader findings and caveats from the paper: Across the roughly 48 patients, TRB clonality was highly associated with recipient CMV seropositivity and CMV reactivation, and diversity with PTCy was similar to that in the CNI/methotrexate controls. The TRB repertoires of T cells infiltrating skin or GI tract showed only limited overlap with the TRB repertoires of T cells in blood. At 1-2 months, donor-recipient similarity was low but rose over the first year, and the later blood repertoires were often dominated by donor CD8+ memory clones.

From the cysteine up to the phenylalanine, the CDR3 has a length of 15 residues. The entry retains the CDR3 DNA only, 45 bases that are in frame from base 1. Between the V and J ends, shortened by 4 bases and 7 bases respectively, the junction contains 17 bases. CDR1 and CDR2 are read off the germline V gene (reference sequence) as SGHNT and YYREEE. TRB sequencing used genomic DNA with the immunoSEQ assay at survey resolution or the hsTCRB kit. The authors' pipeline ran thus. The immunoSEQ software handled initial read processing, and the LymphoSeq R package was used for repertoire analyses. Clonality was calculated as 1 minus normalized Shannon entropy, and the Gini coefficient was also calculated for each TRB dataset. To infer phenotypes in unsorted samples, TRB sequences from sorted subsets of the recipient or donor were mapped onto the unsorted samples of the same recipient. The clones in this table, taken by TCRdb from immuneACCESS, are in-frame only. Not every clone is retained; where verified, under half of the shortfall comes from an unresolved V gene, and the cause of the rest is unknown. The V and J calls and clone size are taken from that table; D and trimming were inferred from the DNA. This sample lists some 17,000 clones; about 90% were detected once. Less than 0.65% of the sample is in the top ten clones.

This clone was observed once. Its antigen remains unidentified. Per-base qualities were not stored, and no clone one base away is much larger. The treatment or condition tag for this specimen amounts to: high-dose cyclophosphamide on days +3 and +4 as single-agent GVHD prophylaxis. For conditioning, the PTCy patients got busulfan and fludarabine, then a related or unrelated marrow graft, followed by cyclophosphamide on days +3 and +4. PTCy-treated patients came from a prospective multi-institutional clinical trial. Mononuclear cells from peripheral blood and bone marrow were separated by Ficoll-Hypaque density centrifugation and then cryopreserved. FACS on a FACSAria II was used to sort CD4+ and CD8+ T cells, including the naive and memory subsets.

The V and J segments used are TRBV5-4 and TRBJ1-4, with a tentative D gene TRBD1 over 5 matching bases. The material sequenced was CD4+ T cells sorted from blood, taken after allogeneic stem cell transplant with posttransplant cyclophosphamide. The TCR originated in a male patient aged 55 to 70 who received an allogeneic stem cell transplant from a related donor and was CMV-positive. Some T cells may be donor cells from the graft after a transplant. In nucleotides, the sequence is TGTGCCAGCAGCGAAAGGGAGGGGCCTGCTGAAAAACTGTTTTTT. It translates to CASSEREGPAEKLFF.